Presented here are 30 T cell receptor beta chains from one specimen sequenced in a study of cytomegalovirus exposure and HLA in healthy donors. The data were produced by immunoSEQ multiplex PCR, yet TCRdb's version contains in-frame clones alone and is incomplete. The sample holds 80,000 to 100,000 clones, roughly 91% seen once. The sample consisted of PBMCs. The receptors were gathered from a man aged 25-45 years in good health and CMV-seronegative.

The J gene is TRBJ2-4, the V gene TRBV5-1, with TRBD2 matching 12 bases. The V gene's germline CDR1 is SGHRS and CDR2 YFSETQ. CDR3 length: 15 residues. V was clipped by 6 bases and J by 7 bases; unmatched bases: 8. CDR3: CASTEASGGANIQYF. The CDR3 nucleotides read TGCGCCAGCACCGAAGCTAGCGGGGGGGCTAACATTCAGTACTTC.

This clone was counted only a few times. This chain connects TRBV2 to TRBJ2-3; 15 bases fit TRBD2. This CDR3 spans 16 amino acids. CDR1 is SNHLY and CDR2 is FYNNEI in the germline V gene. The J segment lost 3 bases and the V segment lost 5 bases, leaving 3 bases of the junction unmatched. CDR3: CASSPGTSGRTDTQYF. The CDR3 nucleotides read TGTGCCAGCAGTCCCGGGACTAGCGGGAGGACAGATACGCAGTATTTT. The variable domain in full, completed from reference TRBV2 and TRBJ2-3, reads EPEVTQTPSHQVTQMGQEVILRCVPISNHLYFYWYRQILGQKVEFLVSFYNNEISEKSEIFDDQFSVERPDGSNFTLKIRSTKLEDSAMYFCASSPGTSGRTDTQYFGPGTRLTVL.

This sequence joins TRBV28 and TRBJ1-1; D might be TRBD1 (5 bases). This CDR3 has 14 amino acids. Per germline, CDR1 MDHEN and CDR2 SYDVKM. V dropped 7 bases and J dropped 4 bases, with 16 bases sitting between them. CDR3 sequence reads: CASTKDIQATEAFF. The DNA for the CDR3 is TGTGCCAGCACTAAGGACATACAGGCCACTGAAGCTTTCTTT.

The chain carries TRBV5-1 and TRBJ2-2; D gene unclear. Trimming took off 0 bases at V and 6 bases at J, with 9 bases between the two ends. The CDR3 sequence is 14 residues long. CDR1 and CDR2 (germline): SGHRS, YFSETQ. The CDR3 nucleotides read TGCGCCAGCAGCTTGGGCCAACACCCCGGGGAGCTGTTTTTT. As protein: CASSLGQHPGELFF.

The J gene is TRBJ2-7, the V gene TRBV5-1, with D perhaps TRBD2 (6 bases). The germline V gene has CDR1 SGHRS and CDR2 YFSETQ. This CDR3 spans 16 amino acids. Trimming shortened V by 0 bases and J by 3 bases, and 16 bases separated the two germline ends. The CDR3 DNA follows: TGCGCCAGCAGCTTGGGTATAGGAGGGAGATTCTACGAGCAGTACTTC. It is translated as CASSLGIGGRFYEQYF.

The DNA of the CDR3 is TGTGCCAGCAGCCGCGACAGTAATTCACCCCTCCACTTT. It is translated as CASSRDSNSPLHF. The chain recombines TRBV6-4 with TRBJ1-6, with a weak D call TRBD1 (5 bases). Trimming cost V 6 bases and J 6 bases, with 9 bases left between them. Germline V gene lookup returns CDR1 MRHNA and CDR2 SNTAGT. The CDR3 is 13 amino acids.

The gene calls are TRBV5-6 and TRBJ2-3; TRBD1 agrees at 9 bases. The CDR3 totals 14 residues. In germline, CDR1 is SGHDT, CDR2 YYEEEE. Losses at the gene ends were 4 bases for V and 7 bases for J; bases not matched to a gene: 7. The CDR3 loop reads CASSTNTGGNTQYF. CDR3 DNA: TGTGCCAGCAGCACCAACACAGGGGGCAATACGCAGTATTTT.

This sequence joins TRBV18 and TRBJ2-2; D is undetermined. In germline, CDR1 is KGHSH, CDR2 LQKENI. The CDR3 covers 15 residues. The V end lost 2 bases, the J end lost 1 base, and 8 bases lay between the germline ends. CDR3 sequence (DNA): TGTGCCAGCTCACCAACTCGCAAGAACACCGGGGAGCTGTTTTTT. This sequence encodes CASSPTRKNTGELFF. The full variable domain, its missing parts supplied by reference TRBV18 and TRBJ2-2, is NAGVMQNPRHLVRRRGQEARLRCSPMKGHSHVYWYRQLPEEGLKFMVYLQKENIIDESGMPKERFSAEFPKEGPSILRIQQVVRGDSAAYFCASSPTRKNTGELFFGEGSRLTVL.

The chain joins TRBV7-2 to TRBJ1-1; possibly TRBD1 for D (5 bases). The CDR3 runs to 15 residues. Trimming took off 4 bases at V and 1 base at J, with 13 bases between the two ends. Germline lookup yields CDR1 SGHTA and CDR2 FQGNSA. CDR3 bases: TGTGCCAGCAGCTCCAAGGGGTTCTCGAACACTGAAGCTTTCTTT. Amino acid sequence: CASSSKGFSNTEAFF.

The chain couples TRBV19 to TRBJ1-1; D possibly corresponds to TRBD1 (5 bases). V was cut by 5 bases and J by 0 bases, with 10 bases left in between. Looked up from germline, CDR1 is LNHDA and CDR2 is SQIVND (reference sequence). This CDR3 has 14 residues. The DNA of the CDR3 is TGTGCCAGTAGTCCCTGGGACTTGAACACTGAAGCTTTCTTT. Encoded protein: CASSPWDLNTEAFF. Complete variable domain (other parts from reference TRBV19 and TRBJ1-1): DGGITQSPKYLFRKEGQNVTLSCEQNLNHDAMYWYRQDPGQGLRLIYYSQIVNDFQKGDIAEGYSVSREKKESFPLTVTSAQKNPTAFYLCASSPWDLNTEAFFGQGTRLTVV.

The V and J genes are TRBV11-2 and TRBJ1-6; the match to TRBD1 covers 9 bases. The CDR3 sequence is 15 residues long. V lost 5 bases, J lost 6 bases, and 5 bases stayed unmatched. Germline CDR1 and CDR2: SGHAT and FQNNGV. CDR3 coding DNA: TGTGCCAGCAGCCCGGGACAGGGCGGTAATTCACCCCTCCACTTT. Translated, it gives CASSPGQGGNSPLHF.

This chain links TRBV7-8 with TRBJ1-2; TRBD1 is a possible D gene (5 bases). CDR3 length equals 13 residues. CDR1 and CDR2 (germline): SGHVS, FQNEAQ. The V gene lost 3 bases and the J gene lost 13 bases, with 18 bases spanning the gap. CDR3 sequence (DNA): TGTGCCAGCAGCTTGACGGGCAAGGACATCAGCACCTTC. This encodes CASSLTGKDISTF.

This rearrangement joins TRBV19 to TRBJ1-6; possibly TRBD1 for D (5 bases). Germline CDR1 is LNHDA and CDR2 is SQIVND (reference sequence). The CDR3 covers 15 residues. V gave up 9 bases and J gave up 5 bases, with 17 bases separating them. The CDR3 loop reads CASRYQGTDNSPLHF. Here the CDR3 DNA reads TGTGCCAGCCGTTATCAGGGAACAGATAATTCACCCCTCCACTTT.

As regards this clone: An end of the junction differs from the germline gene, which may be a read error. The V and J genes are TRBV7-7 and TRBJ2-2; D may be TRBD1 (5 bases). CDR3 length equals 17 residues. The germline CDR1 and CDR2 sequences are SSHAT and FNYEAQ (reference sequence). In DNA form, the CDR3 reads TGTGCTAGCAGCTTATTATCAGGGTTCAACTTCGCCGGGGAGCTGTTTTTT. Its translation: CASSLLSGFNFAGELFF.

This chain uses TRBV7-6 with TRBJ2-5; D unclear. The last part of the DNA fits TRBJ2-7 better; the J call may be wrong. This CDR3 region has 13 residues. Germline V gene sequence: CDR1 SGHVS, CDR2 FNYEAQ. CDR3 bases: TGTGCCAGCAGCTTCGGTCCCCCCTACGAGCAGTACTTC. It encodes CASSFGPPYEQYF.

The chain combines TRBV5-8 with TRBJ2-5; TRBD2 matches at 12 bases. The CDR3 sequence is 16 residues long. Germline V CDR1 and CDR2: SGHTS, YDEGEE. With 1 base clipped from V and 4 bases from J, the junction kept 5 bases outside the gene matches. The CDR3 DNA reads TGTGCCAGCAGCTTGTTATCTAGCGGGGGGGCAGAGACCCAGTACTTC. This gives the protein CASSLLSSGGAETQYF.

This clone was counted between two and nine times. V and J are TRBV4-1 and TRBJ1-2, with D possibly matching TRBD1 (5 bases). This CDR3 is 18 amino acids long. Trimming cost V 4 bases and J 5 bases, with 26 bases left between them. Germline V gene sequence: CDR1 MGHRA, CDR2 YSYEKL. CDR3 residues: CASSPNSGGGSGPYGYTF. In nucleotides, the CDR3 is TGCGCCAGCAGCCCTAACTCCGGGGGGGGGTCAGGGCCTTATGGCTACACCTTC.

The genes are TRBV6-4 and TRBJ2-3, with D perhaps TRBD2 (6 bases). The V gene's germline CDR1 is MRHNA and CDR2 SNTAGT. V was clipped by 2 bases and J by 6 bases, with 15 bases between them. This CDR3 spans 15 amino acids. CDR3 nucleotides: TGTGCCAGCAGTGACCATCCGGAGGGGCGGGATACGCAGTATTTT. Protein product: CASSDHPEGRDTQYF.

V gene TRBV4-1 combines with J gene TRBJ2-7; TRBD2 might be the D (5 bases). This CDR3 has 14 amino acids. Trimming took off 0 bases at V and 7 bases at J, with 13 bases between the two ends. Germline assignment: CDR1 MGHRA and CDR2 YSYEKL. As DNA, the CDR3 is TGCGCCAGCAGCCAAGATTGGTCGGGGTTTGAGCAGTACTTC. Protein: CASSQDWSGFEQYF.

The chain uses TRBV19 and TRBJ1-6; 9 bases map to TRBD1. This CDR3 is 16 amino acids long. In germline, CDR1 is LNHDA, CDR2 SQIVND (reference sequence). J gave up 10 bases and V 4 bases, and 11 bases lay outside the gene matches. The CDR3: CASSTYRGLVKSPLHF. The DNA for the CDR3 is TGTGCCAGTAGTACTTACAGGGGGCTAGTTAAATCACCCCTCCACTTT.

The rearrangement joins TRBV6-5 to TRBJ2-1, with 7 bases aligning to TRBD1. From germline, CDR1 is MNHEY and CDR2 SVGAGI. CDR3 length: 13 residues. V shed 5 bases, J shed 7 bases, and the junction held 5 bases outside the gene matches. CDR3 loop: CASSATGVNEQFF. The DNA of the CDR3 is TGTGCCAGCAGTGCCACAGGGGTGAATGAGCAGTTCTTC.

The chain carries TRBV7-3 and TRBJ2-1, with 7 bases identical to TRBD2. Trimming took 2 bases from V and 7 from J; bases not matched to a gene: 14. The length of the CDR3 is 17 residues. The V gene's germline CDR1 is SGHTA and CDR2 FQGTGA. Here the CDR3 reads CASSLLSGHLGGNEQFF. The CDR3, as DNA: TGTGCCAGCAGCTTACTTAGCGGCCATTTGGGGGGGAATGAGCAGTTCTTC.

The chain couples TRBV5-1 to TRBJ1-2, with D possibly TRBD1 on 5 matching bases. This CDR3 spans 16 amino acids. Trimming left V 4 bases short and J 4 bases short, with 20 bases between. Germline V lookup: CDR1 SGHRS, CDR2 YFSETQ. Written as DNA, the CDR3 is TGCGCCAGCAGCCGCGGGGAAATAGGGGAACCCTATGGCTACACCTTC. Its translation is CASSRGEIGEPYGYTF.

The V gene is TRBV6-5, the J gene TRBJ2-7; D is uncertain. The CDR3 loop spans 14 amino acids. Trimming removed 0 bases from V and 2 bases from J, with 8 bases in between. The germline gives CDR1 MNHEY, CDR2 SVGAGI. CDR3 region: CASSYSRIPYEQYF. The DNA for the CDR3 is TGTGCCAGCAGTTACTCGAGGATCCCCTACGAGCAGTACTTC.

This clone occurred a few times. This chain links TRBV23-1 with TRBJ2-7; 7 bases are shared with TRBD1. TRBV23-1 is sorted into the ORF group, with uncertain function. The trim removed 0 bases at V and 2 bases at J, leaving 4 bases unmatched. CDR3 size: 15 residues. In DNA, the CDR3 is TGCGCCAGCAGTCAATCGAATCAGGGGGCCTACGAGCAGTACTTC. Encoded protein: CASSQSNQGAYEQYF.

The gene calls are TRBV15 and TRBJ1-4; tentative D call: TRBD1 (5 bases). The V gene lost 8 bases and the J gene lost 7 bases, with 20 bases spanning the gap. Germline assignment: CDR1 LNHNV and CDR2 YYDKDF (reference sequence). CDR3 length equals 15 residues. CDR3: CATGGNGGHSEKLFF. CDR3 nucleotide sequence: TGTGCCACCGGGGGGAACGGCGGGCATAGTGAAAAACTGTTTTTT.

This clone was picked up one time. The V call is TRBV7-8, the J call TRBJ1-3, with D uncertain. Germline CDR1 and CDR2: SGHVS and FQNEAQ. V was cut by 8 bases and J by 3 bases, with 8 bases left in between. The CDR3 contains 12 residues. The CDR3 DNA is TGTGCCAGCGGCGAGGGTGGAAACACCATATATTTT. It translates to CASGEGGNTIYF.

The chain carries TRBV6-4 and TRBJ1-1, with TRBD1 as a possible D gene (5 bases). This CDR3 is 13 amino acids long. V was clipped by 3 bases and J by 9 bases, with 14 bases between them. Germline lookup yields CDR1 MRHNA and CDR2 SNTAGT. This CDR3 is CASSEGGSFQAFF. In DNA form, the CDR3 reads TGTGCCAGCAGTGAGGGGGGGTCCTTCCAAGCTTTCTTT.

This clone was seen only a few times. V gene TRBV28 combines with J gene TRBJ1-2; the D gene is possibly TRBD1 (6 bases). In germline, CDR1 is MDHEN, CDR2 SYDVKM. The V gene lost 9 bases and the J gene lost 7 bases, with 15 bases spanning the gap. The CDR3 consists of 12 residues. The CDR3 DNA follows: TGTGCCAGTCAACAGGGAAATCCTGGCTACACCTTC. Its protein is CASQQGNPGYTF.

This rearrangement joins TRBV7-9 to TRBJ2-7; 7 bases align to TRBD1. This CDR3 is 15 amino acids long. J gave up 6 bases and V 1 base, and 9 bases lay outside the gene matches. Germline V gives CDR1 SEHNR, CDR2 FQNEAQ (reference sequence). CDR3 residues: CASSLGQGFLPEQYF. The CDR3 DNA sequence: TGTGCCAGCAGCTTAGGACAGGGATTTCTCCCCGAGCAGTACTTC.